This TCR beta chain was captured by sequencing in a study of T cell responses to AZD1222 COVID-19 vaccine. The assay was immunoSEQ multiplex PCR, and TCRdb's table has in-frame clones only and misses some. The data contain 100,000 or so clones, roughly 90% of them singletons. There are 13 residues in the CDR3. The V end was cut by 0 bases, the J end by 7 bases, with 9 bases between. Germline CDR1 is SGHAT and CDR2 is FQNNGV. The chain carries TRBV11-2 and TRBJ1-2; D not certain. The sequence derives from an adult in good health. This material consisted of peripheral blood, taken on day 0 of AZD1222 vaccination. CDR3 coding DNA: TGTGCCAGCAGCTTAGACGGGCGGGTTGGCTACACCTTC. It is translated as CASSLDGRVGYTF.